Described below is a single TCR beta chain sequence and its context. This receptor's antigen is unknown. Per-nucleotide qualities are absent, and no much larger clonotype sits a single base away. Each collaborating institution followed its own protocols to collect whole blood in K2EDTA tubes. For TCRbeta analysis, collaborators shipped samples in one of three forms: frozen whole blood, isolated PBMCs, or DNA extracted from either of those sample types. The data were taken from a study of blood T cell repertoires in COVID-19 (dated by TCRdb to about 2020). Some background on the complete study: Samples covering the acute and convalescent phases of COVID-19 were provided by collaborators in the United States, Italy and Spain. The prospective study material was composed of cDNA or gDNA derived from T cells, B-cell-depleted T cells, or PBMCs. The dataset comprised deeply sampled blood TCRbeta repertoires from subjects exposed to, actively infected with, or recovered from COVID-19. A freely available public database, intended as a resource for researchers studying the immune response to SARS-CoV-2, is where the repertoires were released. Samples came from the ongoing ImmuneRACE study (first 160 participants) plus 1,254 subjects from 6 global collaborators. Sample metadata almost always included a de-identified subject ID, COVID-19 status, age in years and sex. Where available, HLA class I and class II types were taken from metadata supplied by the sample provider and were not determined by assay-based typing. Results the study describes overall, beyond this receptor: The quantity of clinical and demographic metadata differed by source and by participant and was supplied without curation.

The V end gives up 3 bases and the J end 4 bases, leaving 8 bases in the junction not matched to a gene. CDR1 and CDR2 are drawn from the germline V gene (reference sequence): GTSNPN, SVGIG. The CDR3, from cysteine to phenylalanine, totals 14 residues. The retained sequence is limited to the CDR3, 42 bases, with the frame set at the first base. The immunoSEQ Assay, a bias-controlled multiplex PCR, was used to amplify TCRbeta CDR3 regions from genomic DNA. Concerning the study's data processing: Nucleated cell counts per sample were estimated from amplification of reference gene primers within the assay. To quantify the absolute abundance of each unique TCRbeta CDR3 rearrangement, sequence reads were collapsed and filtered. For each sample, productive Simpson clonality was calculated by taking the square root of Simpson's diversity index across productive rearrangements. In its TCRdb copy, this immuneACCESS table keeps in-frame sequences only and misses some clones. Where compared with another copy, unresolved V genes explain less than half of these, and the others have no known cause. D and trimming were read from the DNA, whereas the V and J calls and clone size are those reported in that table. Recorded for this sample are some 250,000 clones; approximately 80% of them occurred a single time. The ten largest clonotypes hold more than 25% of the sample.

The sample consisted of peripheral blood. The chain is encoded by TRBV30 joined to TRBJ1-1, with 7 bases matching TRBD1. The clonotype was recovered from a middle-aged man with acute or convalescent COVID-19. The CDR3: CAWSRDREATEAFF. The DNA is as follows: TGTGCCTGGAGCCGAGACAGGGAGGCCACTGAAGCTTTCTTT.